This is a list of T cell receptor beta chains from one sample in a study of blood T cell repertoires in COVID-19. The table came from immunoSEQ multiplex PCR; TCRdb's copy has only in-frame clones and leaves some out. The top ten hold approximately 3.9% of the sample, which has about 53,000 clones, about 86% seen once. Input material: peripheral blood. The receptors shown here come from a man between 50 and 59 years old with acute or convalescent COVID-19. Both conserved end residues are part of each CDR3. Each record gives: D gene, clone size, V gene, J gene, CDR3 DNA, CDR3 protein. D genes are given only for firm matches. Clone size is given for some rows only: seen once, a few or many times, or a class if the clone is expanded.

d_call: NA; clone_size: NA; v_call: TRBV10-3; j_call: TRBJ1-4; cdr3_nt: TGTGCCATCAGTGAGTCCACAGGAAATGAAAAACTGTTTTTT; cdr3_aa: CAISESTGNEKLFF
d_call: TRBD1; clone_size: NA; v_call: TRBV18; j_call: TRBJ1-2; cdr3_nt: TGTGCCAGCTCAAGGGGGACAGGGGTTAACTATGGCTACACCTTC; cdr3_aa: CASSRGTGVNYGYTF
d_call: TRBD2; clone_size: NA; v_call: TRBV7-8; j_call: TRBJ2-3; cdr3_nt: TGTGCCACATGCCTAGCGGGGGGGCTGACAGATACGCAGTATTTT; cdr3_aa: CATCLAGGLTDTQYF
d_call: NA; clone_size: NA; v_call: TRBV11-2; j_call: TRBJ2-7; cdr3_nt: TGTGCCAGCAGCTTAGATCGGGTCCAGGGCCTGTTCGAGCAGTACTTC; cdr3_aa: CASSLDRVQGLFEQYF
d_call: NA; clone_size: NA; v_call: TRBV2; j_call: TRBJ2-1; cdr3_nt: TGTGCCAGCAGCGCCGATGGGCAATCCTACAATGAGCAGTTCTTC; cdr3_aa: CASSADGQSYNEQFF
d_call: TRBD1; clone_size: NA; v_call: TRBV4-1; j_call: TRBJ2-1; cdr3_nt: TGCGCCAGCAGCCAATTAGACAGGGTACGTCACAATGAGCAGTTCTTC; cdr3_aa: CASSQLDRVRHNEQFF
d_call: TRBD1; clone_size: large; v_call: TRBV7-9; j_call: TRBJ1-2; cdr3_nt: TGTGCCAGCAGCTTCAGACAGGGTTTAATCCCCTATGGCTACACCTTC; cdr3_aa: CASSFRQGLIPYGYTF
d_call: NA; clone_size: once; v_call: TRBV18; j_call: TRBJ2-7; cdr3_nt: TGTGCCAGCTCACCACAACAGGAGTCCTACGAGCAGTACTTC; cdr3_aa: CASSPQQESYEQYF
d_call: NA; clone_size: NA; v_call: TRBV30; j_call: TRBJ1-6; cdr3_nt: TGTGCCTCCGGGCGGGCATATAATTCACCCCTCCACTTT; cdr3_aa: CASGRAYNSPLHF
d_call: NA; clone_size: NA; v_call: TRBV5-1; j_call: TRBJ2-1; cdr3_nt: TGCGCCAGCAGCTCTGACAGCCACAATGAGCAGTTCTTC; cdr3_aa: CASSSDSHNEQFF
d_call: NA; clone_size: once; v_call: TRBV6-5; j_call: TRBJ1-3; cdr3_nt: TGTGCCAGCCGTCAGGGCGACTCTGGAAACACCATATATTTT; cdr3_aa: CASRQGDSGNTIYF
d_call: NA; clone_size: NA; v_call: TRBV2; j_call: TRBJ1-2; cdr3_nt: TGTGCCAGCAGTGGGGGGAGGGAGAACTATGGCTACACCTTC; cdr3_aa: CASSGGRENYGYTF
d_call: TRBD1; clone_size: few; v_call: TRBV4-1; j_call: TRBJ2-4; cdr3_nt: TGCGCCAGCAGCCCCGATGACAGGGGGCTGTCGGCTCTAGCCAAAAACATTCAGTACTTC; cdr3_aa: CASSPDDRGLSALAKNIQYF
d_call: NA; clone_size: NA; v_call: TRBV10-1; j_call: TRBJ1-2; cdr3_nt: TGCGCCAGCAGTGAAGGTGGCAGGAACTATGGCTACACCTTC; cdr3_aa: CASSEGGRNYGYTF
d_call: NA; clone_size: NA; v_call: TRBV5-8; j_call: TRBJ1-1; cdr3_nt: TGTGCCAGCAGCTTGGCCCCGTCGGGGTCGTTTGAAGCTTTCTTT; cdr3_aa: CASSLAPSGSFEAFF
d_call: TRBD1; clone_size: NA; v_call: TRBV29-1; j_call: TRBJ2-1; cdr3_nt: TGCAGCGTTGAACCGACAGGGAACAATGAGCAGTTCTTC; cdr3_aa: CSVEPTGNNEQFF
d_call: NA; clone_size: NA; v_call: TRBV13; j_call: TRBJ1-3; cdr3_nt: TGTGCCAGCAGCTCAGACAGGAGGTCTGGAAACACCATATATTTT; cdr3_aa: CASSSDRRSGNTIYF
d_call: TRBD2; clone_size: NA; v_call: TRBV20-1; j_call: TRBJ2-1; cdr3_nt: TGCAGTGCTAGTCCACCCCCGGGACTAGCGGGAGGGCCGGGGAATGAGCAGTTCTTC; cdr3_aa: CSASPPPGLAGGPGNEQFF
d_call: TRBD1; clone_size: NA; v_call: TRBV6-5; j_call: TRBJ1-1; cdr3_nt: TGTGCCAGCAGTTCACAGGGGGGAGCTGAGGCTTTCTTT; cdr3_aa: CASSSQGGAEAFF
d_call: TRBD2; clone_size: NA; v_call: TRBV6-5; j_call: TRBJ2-3; cdr3_nt: TGTGCCAGCATAAGACTAGCGGAAAGCACAGATACGCAGTATTTT; cdr3_aa: CASIRLAESTDTQYF
d_call: NA; clone_size: NA; v_call: TRBV2; j_call: TRBJ1-1; cdr3_nt: TGTGCCAGCAGTACCGACCAGGGGATGAACACTGAAGCTTTCTTT; cdr3_aa: CASSTDQGMNTEAFF
d_call: NA; clone_size: NA; v_call: TRBV4-1; j_call: TRBJ2-7; cdr3_nt: TGCGCCAGCAGCCATGCGACAGGTACCTACGAGCAGTACTTC; cdr3_aa: CASSHATGTYEQYF